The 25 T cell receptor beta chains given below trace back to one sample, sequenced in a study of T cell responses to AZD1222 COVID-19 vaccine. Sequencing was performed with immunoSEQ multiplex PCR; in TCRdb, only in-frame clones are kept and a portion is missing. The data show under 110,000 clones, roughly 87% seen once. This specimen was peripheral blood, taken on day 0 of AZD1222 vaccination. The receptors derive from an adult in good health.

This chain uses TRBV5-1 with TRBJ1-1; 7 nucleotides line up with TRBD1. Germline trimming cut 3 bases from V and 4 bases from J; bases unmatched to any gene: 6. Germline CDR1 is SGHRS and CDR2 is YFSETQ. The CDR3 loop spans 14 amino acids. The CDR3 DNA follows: TGCGCCAGCAGCTCACAGACAGGGTCCACTGAAGCTTTCTTT. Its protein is CASSSQTGSTEAFF.

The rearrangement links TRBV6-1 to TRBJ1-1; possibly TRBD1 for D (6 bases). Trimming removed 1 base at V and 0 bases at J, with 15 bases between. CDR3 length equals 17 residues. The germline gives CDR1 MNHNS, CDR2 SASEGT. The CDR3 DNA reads TGTGCCAGCAGTGAAGGGGGAGGGGGAGGATTGAACACTGAAGCTTTCTTT. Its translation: CASSEGGGGGLNTEAFF.

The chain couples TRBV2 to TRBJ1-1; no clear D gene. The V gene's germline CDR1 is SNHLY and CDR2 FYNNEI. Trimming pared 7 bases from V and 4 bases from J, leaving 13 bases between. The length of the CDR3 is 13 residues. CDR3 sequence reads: CASNRLLGTEAFF. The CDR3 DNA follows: TGTGCCAGCAATAGACTTCTCGGCACTGAAGCTTTCTTT.

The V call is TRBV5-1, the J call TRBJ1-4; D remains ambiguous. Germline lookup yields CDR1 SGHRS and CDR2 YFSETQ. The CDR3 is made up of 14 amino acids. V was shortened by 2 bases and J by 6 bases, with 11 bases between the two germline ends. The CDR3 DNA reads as TGCGCCAGCAGCTTCCGGGGTTTCGATGAAAAACTGTTTTTT. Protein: CASSFRGFDEKLFF.

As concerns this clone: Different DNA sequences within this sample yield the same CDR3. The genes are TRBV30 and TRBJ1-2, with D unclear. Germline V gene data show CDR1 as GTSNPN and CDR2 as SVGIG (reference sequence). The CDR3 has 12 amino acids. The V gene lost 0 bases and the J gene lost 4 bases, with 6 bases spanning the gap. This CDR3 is CAWSVNSYGYTF. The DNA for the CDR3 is TGTGCCTGGAGTGTTAACAGCTATGGCTACACCTTC.

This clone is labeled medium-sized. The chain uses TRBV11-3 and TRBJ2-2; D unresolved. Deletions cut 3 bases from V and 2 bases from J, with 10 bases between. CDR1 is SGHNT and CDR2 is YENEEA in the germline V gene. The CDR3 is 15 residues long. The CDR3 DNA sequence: TGTGCCAGCAGCTTGAGACTGGAAAACACCGGGGAGCTGTTTTTT. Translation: CASSLRLENTGELFF. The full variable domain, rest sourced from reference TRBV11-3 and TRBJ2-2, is EAGVVQSPRYKIIEKKQPVAFWCNPISGHNTLYWYLQNLGQGPELLIRYENEEAVDDSQLPKDRFSAERLKGVDSTLKIQPAELGDSAVYLCASSLRLENTGELFFGEGSRLTVL.

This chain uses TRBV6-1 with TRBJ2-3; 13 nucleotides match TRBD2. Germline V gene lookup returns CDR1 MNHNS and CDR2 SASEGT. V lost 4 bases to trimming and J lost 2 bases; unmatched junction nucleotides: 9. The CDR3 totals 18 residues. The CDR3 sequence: CASSVSGTSGTYTDTQYF. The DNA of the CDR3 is TGTGCCAGCAGTGTTTCTGGGACTAGCGGGACCTACACAGATACGCAGTATTTT.

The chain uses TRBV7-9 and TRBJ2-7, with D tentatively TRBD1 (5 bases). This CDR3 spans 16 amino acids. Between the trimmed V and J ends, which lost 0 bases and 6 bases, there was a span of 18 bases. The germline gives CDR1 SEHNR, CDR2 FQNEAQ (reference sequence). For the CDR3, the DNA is TGTGCCAGCAGCTTAGCCCTTGGGCAGGGTAGAGCCGAGCAGTACTTC. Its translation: CASSLALGQGRAEQYF.

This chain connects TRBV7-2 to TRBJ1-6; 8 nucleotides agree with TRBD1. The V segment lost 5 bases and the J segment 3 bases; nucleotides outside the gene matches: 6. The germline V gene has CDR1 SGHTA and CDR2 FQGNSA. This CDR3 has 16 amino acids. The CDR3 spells CASSADRGLYNSPLHF. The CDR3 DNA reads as TGTGCCAGCAGCGCAGACAGGGGACTCTATAATTCACCCCTCCACTTT.

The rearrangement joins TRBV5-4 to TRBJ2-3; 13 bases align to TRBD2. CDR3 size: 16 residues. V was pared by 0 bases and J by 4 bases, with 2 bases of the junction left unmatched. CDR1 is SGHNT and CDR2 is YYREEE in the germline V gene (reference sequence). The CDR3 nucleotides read TGTGCCAGCAGCTTGGGACTAGCGGGAGGAGCAGATACGCAGTATTTT. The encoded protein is CASSLGLAGGADTQYF.

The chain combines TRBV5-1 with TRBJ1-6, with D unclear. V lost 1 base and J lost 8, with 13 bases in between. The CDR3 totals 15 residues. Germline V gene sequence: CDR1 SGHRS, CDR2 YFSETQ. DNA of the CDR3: TGCGCCAGCAGCTTGAGGAGGGTAAATGATTCACCCCTCCACTTT. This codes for CASSLRRVNDSPLHF.

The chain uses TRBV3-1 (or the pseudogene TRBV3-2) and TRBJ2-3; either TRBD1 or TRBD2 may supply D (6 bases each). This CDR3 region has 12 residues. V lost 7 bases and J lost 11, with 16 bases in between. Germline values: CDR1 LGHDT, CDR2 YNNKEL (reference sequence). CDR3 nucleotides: TGTGCCAGCACCCCAAGGAGGGGGAAGCAGTATTTT. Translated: CASTPRRGKQYF.

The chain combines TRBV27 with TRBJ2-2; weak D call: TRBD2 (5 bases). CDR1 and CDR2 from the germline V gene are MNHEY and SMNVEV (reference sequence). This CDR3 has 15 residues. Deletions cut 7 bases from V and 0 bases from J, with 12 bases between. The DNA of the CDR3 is TGTGCCAGCACCCGACAACTAGCGAACACCGGGGAGCTGTTTTTT. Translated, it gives CASTRQLANTGELFF.

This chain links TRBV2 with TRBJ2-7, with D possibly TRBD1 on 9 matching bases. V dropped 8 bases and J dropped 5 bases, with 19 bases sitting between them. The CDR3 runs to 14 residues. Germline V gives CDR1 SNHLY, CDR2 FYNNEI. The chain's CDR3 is CASHLDRGLDEQYF. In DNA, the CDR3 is TGTGCCAGCCACCTGGACAGGGGACTAGACGAGCAGTACTTC.

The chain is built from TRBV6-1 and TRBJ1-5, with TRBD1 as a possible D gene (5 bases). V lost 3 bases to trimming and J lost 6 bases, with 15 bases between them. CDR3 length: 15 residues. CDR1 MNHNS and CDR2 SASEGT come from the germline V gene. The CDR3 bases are TGTGCCAGCAGTGATGATGGGGGAGCGGGTCAGCCCCAGCATTTT. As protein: CASSDDGGAGQPQHF.

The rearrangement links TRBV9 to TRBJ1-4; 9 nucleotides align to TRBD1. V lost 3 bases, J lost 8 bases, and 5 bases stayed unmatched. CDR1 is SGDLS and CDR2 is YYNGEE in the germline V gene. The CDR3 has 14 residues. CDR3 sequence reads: CASSDRGLGEKLFF. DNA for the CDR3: TGTGCCAGCAGCGACAGGGGGCTCGGGGAAAAACTGTTTTTT.

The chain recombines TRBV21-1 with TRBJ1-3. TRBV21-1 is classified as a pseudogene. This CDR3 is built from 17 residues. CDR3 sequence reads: CASSNERERGSGNTIYF. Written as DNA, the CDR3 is TGTGCCAGCAGCAATGAACGGGAGAGGGGCTCTGGAAACACCATATATTTT.

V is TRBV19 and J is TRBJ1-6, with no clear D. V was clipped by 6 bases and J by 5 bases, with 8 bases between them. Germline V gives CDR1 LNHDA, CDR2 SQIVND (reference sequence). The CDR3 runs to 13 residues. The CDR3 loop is CASRNVDNSPLHF. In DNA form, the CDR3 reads TGTGCCAGTAGGAACGTTGATAATTCACCCCTCCACTTT.

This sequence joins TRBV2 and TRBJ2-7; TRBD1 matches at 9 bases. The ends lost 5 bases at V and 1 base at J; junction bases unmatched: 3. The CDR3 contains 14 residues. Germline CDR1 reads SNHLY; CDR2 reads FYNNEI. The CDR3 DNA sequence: TGTGCCAGCAGTTGGGACAGGGTATCCTACGAGCAGTACTTC. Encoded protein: CASSWDRVSYEQYF.

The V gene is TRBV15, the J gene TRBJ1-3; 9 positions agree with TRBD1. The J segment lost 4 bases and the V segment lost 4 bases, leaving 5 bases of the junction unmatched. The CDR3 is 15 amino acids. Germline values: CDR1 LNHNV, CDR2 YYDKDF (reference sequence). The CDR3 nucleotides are TGTGCCACCAGCAAGGGGACAGGGATAGGAAACACCATATATTTT. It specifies CATSKGTGIGNTIYF.

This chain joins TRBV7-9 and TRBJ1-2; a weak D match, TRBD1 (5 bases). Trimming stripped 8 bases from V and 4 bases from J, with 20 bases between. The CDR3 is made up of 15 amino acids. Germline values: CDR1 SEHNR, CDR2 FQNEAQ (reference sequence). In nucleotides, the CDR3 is TGTGCCAGCGAGAGGCAGGGCTTAGGTCGCTATGGCTACACCTTC. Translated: CASERQGLGRYGYTF.

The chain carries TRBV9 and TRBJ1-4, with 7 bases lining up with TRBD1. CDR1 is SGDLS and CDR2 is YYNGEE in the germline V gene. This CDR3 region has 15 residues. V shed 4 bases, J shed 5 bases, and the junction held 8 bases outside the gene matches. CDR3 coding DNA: TGTGCCAGCAGCTTCCGGGACAGCATCAATGAAAAACTGTTTTTT. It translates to CASSFRDSINEKLFF.

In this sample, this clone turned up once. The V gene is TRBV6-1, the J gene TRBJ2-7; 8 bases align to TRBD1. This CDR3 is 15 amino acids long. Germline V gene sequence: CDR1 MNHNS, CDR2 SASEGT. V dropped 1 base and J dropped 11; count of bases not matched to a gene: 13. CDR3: CASSEGGQGEGLEYF. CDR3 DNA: TGTGCCAGCAGTGAAGGCGGACAGGGAGAGGGCTTAGAGTACTTC.

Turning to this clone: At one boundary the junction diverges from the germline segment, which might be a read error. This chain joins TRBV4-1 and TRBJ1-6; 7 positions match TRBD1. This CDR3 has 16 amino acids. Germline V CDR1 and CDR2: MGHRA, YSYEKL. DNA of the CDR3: TGCGCCAGCAGCCAAGTGGGGACAGAATATAATTCGCCCCTCCACTTT. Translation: CASSQVGTEYNSPLHF.

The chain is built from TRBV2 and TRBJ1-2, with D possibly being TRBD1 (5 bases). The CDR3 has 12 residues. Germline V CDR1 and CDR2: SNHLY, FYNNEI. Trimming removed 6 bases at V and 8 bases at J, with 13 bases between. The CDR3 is CASRQDSVGYTF. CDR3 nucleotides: TGTGCCAGCAGACAGGATTCGGTGGGCTACACCTTC.